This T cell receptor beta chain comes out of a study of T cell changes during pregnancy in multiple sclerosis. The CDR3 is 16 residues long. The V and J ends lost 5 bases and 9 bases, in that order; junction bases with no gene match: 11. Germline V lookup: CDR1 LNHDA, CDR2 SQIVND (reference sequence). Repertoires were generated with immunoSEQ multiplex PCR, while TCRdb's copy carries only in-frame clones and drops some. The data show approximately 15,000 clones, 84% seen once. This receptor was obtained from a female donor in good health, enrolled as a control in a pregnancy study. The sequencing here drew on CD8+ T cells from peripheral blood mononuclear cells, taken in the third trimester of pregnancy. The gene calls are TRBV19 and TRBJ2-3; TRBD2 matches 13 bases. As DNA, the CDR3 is TGTGCCAGTAGTCCATCCGGGACTAGCGGGGCCGAGACGCAGTATTTT. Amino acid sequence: CASSPSGTSGAETQYF.